The TCR beta chain under discussion was sequenced for a study of blood T cell repertoires in COVID-19. The wider study: Material from acute and convalescent COVID-19 was sourced from the United States, Italy and Spain.

With 4 bases clipped from V and 6 bases from J, the junction kept 10 bases outside the gene matches. Germline CDR1 reads MNHEY; CDR2 reads SVGAGI. The CDR3 has 15 residues. Profiled with immunoSEQ multiplex PCR; TCRdb holds only in-frame clones, not every one. The repertoire includes about 240,000 clones, about 70% of them detected once, and approximately 3.2% sits in the top ten. This sequence joins TRBV6-5 and TRBJ2-7; 9 bases match TRBD1. Sequencing was carried out using peripheral blood. The receptor was derived from a woman aged 80 or over with acute or convalescent COVID-19. Written as DNA, the CDR3 is TGTGCCAGCAGTTCCGCAACAGGGGGCTTGGCCGAGCAGTACTTC. Residues: CASSSATGGLAEQYF.